This paragraph covers one TCR beta chain sequence. Its cognate antigen has yet to be identified. Base-call qualities are not available, and no considerably larger clone is one nucleotide away. This entry is derived from a study of blood T cell repertoires in COVID-19 (TCRdb year 2020). Looking at the study overall: The collaborator samples originated in the United States, Italy and Spain and spanned the acute and convalescent phases of COVID-19. The repertoires were released in a freely available public database meant as a resource for research on the immune response to SARS-CoV-2. The prospective study material was composed of cDNA or gDNA derived from T cells, B-cell-depleted T cells, or PBMCs. HLA class I and class II types, where available, came from metadata supplied by the sample provider rather than from assay-based typing. Samples came from the ongoing ImmuneRACE study (first 160 participants) plus 1,254 subjects from 6 global collaborators. Nearly every sample came with metadata listing a de-identified subject ID, COVID-19 status, age in years and sex. Deeply sampled blood TCRbeta repertoires from subjects exposed to, actively infected with, or recovered from COVID-19 were included in the dataset. The paper as a whole reports these results and caveats: The quantity of clinical and demographic metadata differed by source and by participant and was supplied without curation.

TCRbeta CDR3 regions were amplified from genomic DNA by means of the immunoSEQ Assay, a bias-controlled multiplex PCR. Concerning the study's data processing: The number of nucleated cells in each sample was estimated by amplification of reference gene primers within the assay. Sequence reads were collapsed and filtered to measure the absolute abundance of every unique TCRbeta CDR3 rearrangement. For each sample, productive Simpson clonality was calculated by taking the square root of Simpson's diversity index across productive rearrangements. Drawn from immuneACCESS, this table holds only the in-frame rearrangements with V and J called that TCRdb kept. Clones are partly lost; checked studies trace under half to an unresolved V gene and leave the rest unexplained. Clone size and the V and J calls come from that table; the DNA yielded D and trimming. The table for this sample lists 310,000 or so clones; approximately 90% of them were counted only once. The ten largest account for approximately 2% of the sample.

One collaborating source in Seattle enrolled patients while the patients were actively infected and followed the patients over time throughout the course of disease. Collaborating institutions collected whole blood in K2EDTA tubes following their own protocols. For TCRbeta analysis, collaborators shipped samples in one of three forms: frozen whole blood, isolated PBMCs, or DNA extracted from either of those sample types. The receptor was isolated from a woman in her twenties or thirties with COVID-19, enrolled during active disease. The source material was peripheral blood.

The CDR3 protein: CASSFSRGSYDEAFF. The base sequence is TGTGCCAGCAGCTTTAGCAGGGGGTCGTACGATGAAGCTTTCTTT. Rearrangement joined TRBV11-2 to TRBJ1-1; the central 7 bases match TRBD1. Reading from cysteine to phenylalanine, the CDR3 counts 15 amino acids. Of the read, only the CDR3 DNA is kept; its 45 bases are in frame from base 1. Here V drops 3 bases and J drops 7 bases, and the junction holds 11 bases not matched to any gene. Based on the germline V gene, the CDR1 and CDR2 sequences are SGHAT and FQNNGV.